The sample holds one count of the clone carrying this T cell receptor beta chain. This sample stems from a study of shared clonotypes between healthy human individuals. Per the study methods: There were no quality scores in the junction-only immunoSEQ sequences, so filtering differed. Data came from immunoSEQ multiplex PCR; TCRdb stores just in-frame clones and leaves some out. V, J and clone size were drawn from that table, and D and trimming were deduced from the DNA. Of roughly 1.4 million clones in the sample, around 98.5% were seen once. CDR3 size: 14 residues. V was trimmed by 2 bases and J by 3 bases, leaving 10 bases between them.

The chain links TRBV23-1 to TRBJ1-1; D gene unclear. TRBV23-1 is classed as an ORF, of uncertain function. The receptor was isolated from a man aged 30 to 39 in good health. Input material: naive CD4+ T cells sorted from blood. This sample's subset: CD45RA+ positively selected. CDR3 nucleotides: TGCGCCAGCAGTCAAATAGACACTTACACTGAAGCTTTCTTT. Protein product: CASSQIDTYTEAFF.